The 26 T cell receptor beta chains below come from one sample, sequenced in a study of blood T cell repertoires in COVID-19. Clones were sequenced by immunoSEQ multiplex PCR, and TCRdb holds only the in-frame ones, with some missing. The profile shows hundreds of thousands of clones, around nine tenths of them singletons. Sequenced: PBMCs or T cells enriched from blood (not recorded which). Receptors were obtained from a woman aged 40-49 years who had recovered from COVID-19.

The CDR3 DNA is TGTGCCAGCAGTTCCCCACCAGGTCAGCCCCAGCATTTT. Its translation: CASSSPPGQPQHF. V and J are TRBV6-9 and TRBJ1-5; D is ambiguous. The germline V and J ends were trimmed by 4 bases and 6 bases, with 10 bases remaining between them. There are 13 residues in the CDR3. The germline V gene has CDR1 MNHGY and CDR2 SVAAGI.

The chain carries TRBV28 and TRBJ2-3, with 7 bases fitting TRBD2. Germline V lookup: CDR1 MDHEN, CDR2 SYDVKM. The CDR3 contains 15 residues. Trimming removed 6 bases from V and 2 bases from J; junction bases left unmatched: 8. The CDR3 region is CASSVTGDYTDTQYF. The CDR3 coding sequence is TGTGCCAGCAGCGTAACGGGGGACTACACAGATACGCAGTATTTT.

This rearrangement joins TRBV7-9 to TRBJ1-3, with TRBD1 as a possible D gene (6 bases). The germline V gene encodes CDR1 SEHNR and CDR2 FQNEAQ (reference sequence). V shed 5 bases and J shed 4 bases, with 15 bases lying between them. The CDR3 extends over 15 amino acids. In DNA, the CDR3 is TGTGCCAGCAGCCCCGTGGGGGGGGCCGGAAACACCATATATTTT. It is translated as CASSPVGGAGNTIYF.

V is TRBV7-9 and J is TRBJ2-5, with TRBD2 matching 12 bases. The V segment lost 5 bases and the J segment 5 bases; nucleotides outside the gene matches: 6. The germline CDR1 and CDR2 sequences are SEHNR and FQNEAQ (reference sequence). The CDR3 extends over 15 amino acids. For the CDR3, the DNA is TGTGCCAGCAGCCCGACTAGCGGGGGTTGGGAGACCCAGTACTTC. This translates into CASSPTSGGWETQYF. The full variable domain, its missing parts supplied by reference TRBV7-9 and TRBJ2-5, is DTGVSQNPRHKITKRGQNVTFRCDPISEHNRLYWYRQTLGQGPEFLTYFQNEAQLEKSRLLSDRFSAERPKGSFSTLEIQRTEQGDSAMYLCASSPTSGGWETQYFGPGTRLLVL.

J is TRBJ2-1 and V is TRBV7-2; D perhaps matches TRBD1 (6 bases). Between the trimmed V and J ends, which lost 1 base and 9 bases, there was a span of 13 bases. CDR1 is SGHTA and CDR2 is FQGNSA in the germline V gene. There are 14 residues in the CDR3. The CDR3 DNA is TGTGCCAGCAGCTTAGAGGTGGGGGCAGGTGAGCAGTTCTTC. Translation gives CASSLEVGAGEQFF.

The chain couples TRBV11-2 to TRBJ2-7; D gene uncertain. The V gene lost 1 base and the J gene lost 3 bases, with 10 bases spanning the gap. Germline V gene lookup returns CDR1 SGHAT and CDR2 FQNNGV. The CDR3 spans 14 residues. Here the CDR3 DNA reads TGTGCCAGCAGCTTAGCGTCCCAGGACTACGAGCAGTACTTC. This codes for CASSLASQDYEQYF.

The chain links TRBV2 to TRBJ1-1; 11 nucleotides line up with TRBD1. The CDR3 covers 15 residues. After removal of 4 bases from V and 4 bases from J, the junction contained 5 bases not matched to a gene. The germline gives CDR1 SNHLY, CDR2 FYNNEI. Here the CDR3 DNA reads TGTGCCAGCAGTGTGGACAGGGGGCTAGGCACTGAAGCTTTCTTT. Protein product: CASSVDRGLGTEAFF.

CDR3 protein: CASSFSARAFGYTF. The CDR3 DNA is TGTGCCAGCAGCTTCAGTGCCAGGGCGTTTGGCTACACCTTC. The chain employs TRBV5-6 and TRBJ1-2, with D possibly matching TRBD1 (5 bases). V lost 2 bases to trimming and J lost 7 bases, with 15 bases between them. Germline loops: CDR1 SGHDT, CDR2 YYEEEE. The CDR3 length is 14 residues.

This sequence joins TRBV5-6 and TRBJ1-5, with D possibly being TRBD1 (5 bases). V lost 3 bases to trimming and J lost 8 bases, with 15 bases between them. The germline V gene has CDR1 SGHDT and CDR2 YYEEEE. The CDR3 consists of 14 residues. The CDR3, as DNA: TGTGCCAGCAGCTCGAGACAGCGAAATAAGCCCCAGCATTTT. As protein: CASSSRQRNKPQHF.

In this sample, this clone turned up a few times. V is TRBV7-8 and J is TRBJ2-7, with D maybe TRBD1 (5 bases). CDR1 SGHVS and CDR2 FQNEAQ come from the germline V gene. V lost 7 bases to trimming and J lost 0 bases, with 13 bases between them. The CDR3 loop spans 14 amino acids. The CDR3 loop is CASTLRGFSYEQYF. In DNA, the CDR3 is TGTGCCAGCACCCTTAGGGGATTCTCCTACGAGCAGTACTTC.

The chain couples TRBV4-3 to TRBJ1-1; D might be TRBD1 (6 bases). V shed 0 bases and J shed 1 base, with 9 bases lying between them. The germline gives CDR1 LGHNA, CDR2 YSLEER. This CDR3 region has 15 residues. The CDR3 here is CASSQDWGQNTEAFF. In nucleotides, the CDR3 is TGCGCCAGCAGCCAAGATTGGGGACAGAACACTGAAGCTTTCTTT.

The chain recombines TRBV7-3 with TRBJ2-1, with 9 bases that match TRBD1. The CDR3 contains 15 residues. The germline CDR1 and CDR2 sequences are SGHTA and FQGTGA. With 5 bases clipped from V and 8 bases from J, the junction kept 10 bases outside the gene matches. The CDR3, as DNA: TGTGCCAGCAGCAACTACCGGACAGGGGAGGATGAGCAGTTCTTC. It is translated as CASSNYRTGEDEQFF.

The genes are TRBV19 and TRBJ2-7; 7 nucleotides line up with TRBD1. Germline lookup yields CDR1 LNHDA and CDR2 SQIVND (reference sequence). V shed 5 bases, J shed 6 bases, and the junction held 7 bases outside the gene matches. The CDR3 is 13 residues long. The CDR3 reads CASSALQGPEQYF. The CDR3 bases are TGTGCCAGTAGTGCCTTACAGGGGCCCGAGCAGTACTTC.

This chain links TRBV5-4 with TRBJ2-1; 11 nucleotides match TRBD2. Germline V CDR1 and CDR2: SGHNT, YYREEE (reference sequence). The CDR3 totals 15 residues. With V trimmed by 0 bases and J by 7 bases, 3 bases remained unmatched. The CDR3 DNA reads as TGTGCCAGCAGCTTGGTACTAGCGGGAGTAAATGAGCAGTTCTTC. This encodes CASSLVLAGVNEQFF.

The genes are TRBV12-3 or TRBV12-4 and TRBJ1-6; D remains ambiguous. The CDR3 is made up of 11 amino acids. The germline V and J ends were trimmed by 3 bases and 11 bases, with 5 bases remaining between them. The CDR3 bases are TGTGCCAGCAGTTTTAGCGCACCCCTCCACTTT. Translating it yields CASSFSAPLHF.

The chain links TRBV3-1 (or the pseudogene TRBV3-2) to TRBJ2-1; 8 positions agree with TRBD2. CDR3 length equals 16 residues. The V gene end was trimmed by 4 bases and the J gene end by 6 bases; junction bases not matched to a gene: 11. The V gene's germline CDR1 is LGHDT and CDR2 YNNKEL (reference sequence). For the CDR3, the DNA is TGTGCCAGCAGCCTCTCGTGGAGCGGGGGACCCAATGAGCAGTTCTTC. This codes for CASSLSWSGGPNEQFF.

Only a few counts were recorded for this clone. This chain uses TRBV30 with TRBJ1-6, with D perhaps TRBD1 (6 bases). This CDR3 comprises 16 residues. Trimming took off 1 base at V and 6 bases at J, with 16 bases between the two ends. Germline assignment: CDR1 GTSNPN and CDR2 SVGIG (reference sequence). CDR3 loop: CAWSGSGGAFNSPLHF. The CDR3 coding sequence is TGTGCCTGGAGTGGCTCGGGGGGGGCATTTAATTCACCCCTCCACTTT.

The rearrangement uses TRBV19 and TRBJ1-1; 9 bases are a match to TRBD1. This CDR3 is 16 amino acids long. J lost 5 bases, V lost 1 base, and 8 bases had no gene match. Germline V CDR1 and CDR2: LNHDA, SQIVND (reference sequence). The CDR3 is CASSIVRTGARTEAFF. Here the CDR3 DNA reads TGTGCCAGTAGTATAGTCAGGACAGGGGCTCGGACTGAAGCTTTCTTT.

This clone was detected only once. The CDR3 is CASSPIRGQETQYF. The CDR3 DNA reads as TGTGCCAGCTCACCGATAAGAGGGCAAGAGACCCAGTACTTC. This chain connects TRBV18 to TRBJ2-5, with D tentatively TRBD2 (5 bases). CDR3 length: 14 amino acids. Germline V gene data show CDR1 as KGHSH and CDR2 as LQKENI. V lost 3 bases and J 2 bases, leaving 10 bases between the germline ends.

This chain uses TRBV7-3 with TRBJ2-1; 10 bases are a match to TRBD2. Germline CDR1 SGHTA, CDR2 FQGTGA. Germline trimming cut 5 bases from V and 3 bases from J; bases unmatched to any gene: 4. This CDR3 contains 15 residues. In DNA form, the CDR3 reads TGTGCCAGCAGCGACAGCGGGAGGGACTACAATGAGCAGTTCTTC. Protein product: CASSDSGRDYNEQFF. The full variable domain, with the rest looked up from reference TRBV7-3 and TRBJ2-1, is GAGVSQTPSNKVTEKGKYVELRCDPISGHTALYWYRQSLGQGPEFLIYFQGTGAADDSGLPNDRFFAVRPEGSVSTLKIQRTERGDSAVYLCASSDSGRDYNEQFFGPGTRLTVL.

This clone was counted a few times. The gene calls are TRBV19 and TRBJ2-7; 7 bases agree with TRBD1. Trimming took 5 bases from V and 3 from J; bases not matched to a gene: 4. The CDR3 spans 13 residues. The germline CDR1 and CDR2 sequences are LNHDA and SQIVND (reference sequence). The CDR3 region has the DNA TGTGCCAGTAGTGCGACAGGGCGCTACGAGCAGTACTTC. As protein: CASSATGRYEQYF.

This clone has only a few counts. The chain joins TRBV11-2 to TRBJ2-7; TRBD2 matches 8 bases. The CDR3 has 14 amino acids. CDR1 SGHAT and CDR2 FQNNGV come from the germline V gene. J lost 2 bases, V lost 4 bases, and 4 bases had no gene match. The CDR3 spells CASSSLAGTYEQYF. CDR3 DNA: TGTGCCAGCAGCTCCCTAGCGGGTACCTACGAGCAGTACTTC.

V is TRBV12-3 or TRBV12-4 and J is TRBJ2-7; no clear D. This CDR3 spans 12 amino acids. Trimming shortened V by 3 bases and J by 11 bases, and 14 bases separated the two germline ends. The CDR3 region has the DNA TGTGCCAGCAGTTTGGGCAGCCCCCCCAAGTACTTC. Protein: CASSLGSPPKYF.

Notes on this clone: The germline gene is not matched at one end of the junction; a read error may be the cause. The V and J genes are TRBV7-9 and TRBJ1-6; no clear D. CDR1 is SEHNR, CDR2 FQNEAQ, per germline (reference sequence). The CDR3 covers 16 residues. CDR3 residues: CVSSIFGRERDSPLHF. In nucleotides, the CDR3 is TGTGTCAGCAGTATATTTGGTCGGGAGAGGGATTCACCCCTCCACTTT.

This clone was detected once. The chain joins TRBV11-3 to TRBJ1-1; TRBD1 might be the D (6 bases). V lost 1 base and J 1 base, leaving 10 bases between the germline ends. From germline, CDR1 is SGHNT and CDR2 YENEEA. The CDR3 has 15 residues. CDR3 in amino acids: CASSLVGTQNTEAFF. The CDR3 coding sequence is TGTGCCAGCAGCTTAGTAGGGACACAGAACACTGAAGCTTTCTTT.

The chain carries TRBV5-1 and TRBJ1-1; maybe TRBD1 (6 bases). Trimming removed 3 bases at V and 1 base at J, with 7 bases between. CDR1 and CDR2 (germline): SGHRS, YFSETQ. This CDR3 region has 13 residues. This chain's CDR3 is CASSSGQNTEAFF. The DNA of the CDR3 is TGCGCCAGCAGCTCGGGACAGAACACTGAAGCTTTCTTT.